This is a list of T cell receptor beta chains from one sample in a study of shared clonotypes between healthy human individuals. This table comes from immunoSEQ multiplex PCR, and its TCRdb copy is limited to in-frame clones, with some not included. The sample holds 2.5 million or so clones, more than 90% seen once. The sequenced sample was naive CD4+ T cells sorted from blood. These receptors originate from a young man in good health. Both conserved end residues are part of each CDR3. Not all rows give a size; the values are once, few, many and, for expanded clones, a class.

size	V	J	CDR3
NA	TRBV27	TRBJ2-2	CASSQWAASAGELFF
NA	TRBV10-1	TRBJ2-3	CASSESGVADTQYF
NA	TRBV10-3	TRBJ2-7	CAISEGGQSSSYEQYF
NA	TRBV28	TRBJ1-3	CASSLPGNTIYF
NA	TRBV15	TRBJ1-4	CATRQGTTNEKLFF
NA	TRBV11-3	TRBJ2-1	CASSFSRVENEQFF
NA	TRBV10-2	TRBJ2-5	CASTVGGRETQYF
NA	TRBV10-1	TRBJ2-5	CASSTGRTGTQYF
NA	TRBV5-4	TRBJ1-6	CASSRGGIYNSPLHF
NA	TRBV11-2	TRBJ2-7	CASSLTYPGYLMEQYF
few	TRBV21-1	TRBJ2-1	CARELAGGHSEQFF
NA	TRBV10-1	TRBJ2-1	CASSVGRTSRQFF
once	TRBV30	TRBJ2-1	CAWNPGLGGYNEQFF
NA	TRBV6-1	TRBJ2-5	CASRPSGRQTQYF
once	TRBV2	TRBJ1-2	CASSRVTGGDGYTF
NA	TRBV9	TRBJ2-3	CASSVDRGSTDTQYF
NA	TRBV6-5	TRBJ2-2	CASSPTGRTGELFF
once	TRBV5-6	TRBJ1-1	CASSLIDTEAFF
few	TRBV2	TRBJ1-1	CASRGQGKGTEAFF
few	TRBV7-2	TRBJ1-2	CASSLLGLRGEDGYTF
NA	TRBV5-1	TRBJ2-5	CASSGDNSETQYF
NA	TRBV30	TRBJ2-7	CAWSLLAGGPYEQYF
NA	TRBV5-4	TRBJ2-1	CASSQEPAPYNEQFF
NA	TRBV6-5	TRBJ2-7	CASWSSGGYEQYF
NA	TRBV5-5	TRBJ2-7	CASSLYEPGLAAEQYF
NA	TRBV23-1	TRBJ2-3	CASSQKVAGGSTDTQYF
NA	TRBV9	TRBJ1-5	CASSPAGGHNQPQHF
NA	TRBV5-1	NA	CASSLAGVAYEQYF
NA	TRBV5-1	TRBJ2-2	CASSLVPTGAGTGELFF
NA	TRBV7-2	TRBJ2-1	CASSQGTGSYNEQFF
once	TRBV9	TRBJ2-2	CASSVGVRPGLNTGELFF
once	TRBV5-1	TRBJ1-3	CASSLSGQGLSGNTIYF
NA	TRBV28	TRBJ2-7	CASSPQGGPYEQYF
NA	TRBV5-1	TRBJ2-1	CASSLALTDEQFF
NA	TRBV11-2	TRBJ1-2	CASSLDGLPGQGNYGYTF
NA	TRBV6-5	TRBJ2-7	CASSSLGQGRYEQYF
NA	TRBV19	TRBJ2-5	CASSYRAAGRGETQYF
NA	TRBV7-9	TRBJ1-6	CASSPLLRDNSPLHF
NA	TRBV19	TRBJ1-1	CASSIGQLNTEAFF
NA	TRBV6-5	TRBJ1-3	CASSPFGTDGNTIYF
NA	TRBV30	TRBJ2-7	CAWSVLTSGPYEQYF
NA	TRBV2	TRBJ2-7	CASSVEGIYEQYF
NA	TRBV4-3	TRBJ2-7	CASSQDRRYEQYF
NA	TRBV19	TRBJ2-5	CASRSLSGHGGETQYF
NA	TRBV5-4	TRBJ2-3	CASSLGRRDTQYF
NA	TRBV6-5	TRBJ1-5	CASSSPGGSGQPQHF
NA	TRBV14	TRBJ2-3	CASAQVNTQYF
NA	TRBV6-6	TRBJ2-6	CASSLQGARGANVLTF
NA	TRBV4-1	TRBJ2-2	CASSHGTRANTGELFF
NA	TRBV5-1	TRBJ2-5	CASSPWVQETQYF
once	TRBV10-3	TRBJ1-6	CAMSGVLNSPLHF
NA	TRBV6-5	TRBJ2-7	CASRRGVSYEQYF
once	TRBV30	TRBJ2-3	CAWTRVAKNSDTQYF
NA	TRBV6-1	TRBJ1-2	CASSEAQGRGYTF
NA	TRBV30	TRBJ1-3	CAWSVNSGNTIYF
NA	TRBV7-9	TRBJ2-7	CASSGPTSYEQYF
NA	TRBV6-5	TRBJ1-1	CASKKSGGSGAFF
NA	TRBV9	TRBJ1-2	CASSVLDSSYGYTF
once	TRBV5-1	TRBJ1-6	CASSSLSNSYNSPLHF
NA	TRBV18	TRBJ1-1	CASSPGTQNTEAFF